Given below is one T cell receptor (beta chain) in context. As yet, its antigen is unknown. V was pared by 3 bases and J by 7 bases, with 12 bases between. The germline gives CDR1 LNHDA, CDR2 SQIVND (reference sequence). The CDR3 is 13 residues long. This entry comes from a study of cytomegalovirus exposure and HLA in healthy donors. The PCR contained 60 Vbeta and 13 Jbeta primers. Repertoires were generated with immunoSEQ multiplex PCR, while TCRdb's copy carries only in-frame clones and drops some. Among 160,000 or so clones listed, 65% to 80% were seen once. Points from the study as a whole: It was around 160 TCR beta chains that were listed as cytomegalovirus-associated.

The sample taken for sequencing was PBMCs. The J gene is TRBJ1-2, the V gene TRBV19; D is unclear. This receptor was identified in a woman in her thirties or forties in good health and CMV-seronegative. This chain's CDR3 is CASSIRIRGGYTF. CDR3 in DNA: TGTGCCAGTAGTATTCGGATTCGGGGTGGCTACACCTTC.